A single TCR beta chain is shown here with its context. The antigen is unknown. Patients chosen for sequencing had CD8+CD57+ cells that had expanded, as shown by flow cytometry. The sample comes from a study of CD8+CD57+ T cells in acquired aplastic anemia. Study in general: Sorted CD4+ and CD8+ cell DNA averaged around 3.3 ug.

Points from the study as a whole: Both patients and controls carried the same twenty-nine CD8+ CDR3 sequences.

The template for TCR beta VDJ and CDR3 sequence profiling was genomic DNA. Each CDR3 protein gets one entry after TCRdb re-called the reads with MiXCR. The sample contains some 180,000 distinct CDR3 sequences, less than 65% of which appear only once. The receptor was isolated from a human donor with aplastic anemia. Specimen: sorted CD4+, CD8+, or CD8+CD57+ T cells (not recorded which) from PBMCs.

CDR3 in DNA: TGTGCCAGCAGTGAAGTCCCCGGGGGGAAAGATGAGCAGTTCTTC. It codes for CASSEVPGGKDEQFF. The V call is TRBV6-1, the J call TRBJ2-1; TRBD2 matches 7 bases. Germline V gene sequence: CDR1 MNHNS, CDR2 SASEGT. J gave up 8 bases and V 1 base, and 8 bases lay outside the gene matches. The length of the CDR3 is 15 residues.